This T cell receptor beta chain emerged from a study of blood T cell repertoires in COVID-19. Across the whole study: Material from acute and convalescent COVID-19 was sourced from the United States, Italy and Spain. Nucleic acid was either cDNA or gDNA, and it came from T cells, B-cell-depleted T cells, or PBMCs.

In the original processing: How many nucleated cells were present was estimated from reference gene primer amplification. TCRdb's copy holds only in-frame clones and misses some; the assay was immunoSEQ multiplex PCR. V, J and clone size are taken as reported in that table, and D and trimming were inferred from the DNA itself. The sample has 60,000 to 95,000 clones; 80% to 90% are singletons. CDR1 MNHEY and CDR2 SMNVEV come from the germline V gene (reference sequence). The CDR3 consists of 12 residues. Trimming stripped 6 bases from V and 5 bases from J, with 10 bases between. The V call is TRBV27, the J call TRBJ1-1; TRBD1 might be the D (5 bases). The TCR originated in a woman in her forties or fifties with acute or convalescent COVID-19. The sequenced sample was peripheral blood. The CDR3 sequence: CASRGEGTEAFF. The CDR3 nucleotides read TGTGCCAGCAGAGGGGAGGGGACTGAAGCTTTCTTT.